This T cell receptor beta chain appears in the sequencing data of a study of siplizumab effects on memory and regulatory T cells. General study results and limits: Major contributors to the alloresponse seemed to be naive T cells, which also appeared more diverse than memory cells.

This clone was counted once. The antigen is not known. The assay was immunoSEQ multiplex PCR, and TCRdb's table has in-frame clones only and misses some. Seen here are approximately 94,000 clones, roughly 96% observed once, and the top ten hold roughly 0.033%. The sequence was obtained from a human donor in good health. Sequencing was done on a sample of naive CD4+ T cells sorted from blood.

The CDR3 nucleotides are TGCGCCAGCAGCCGCGAGATTACAGGGGGCACTGGAAACACCATATATTTT. Protein product: CASSREITGGTGNTIYF. The rearrangement joins TRBV4-3 to TRBJ1-3, with TRBD1 matching over 9 bases. Germline CDR1 is LGHNA and CDR2 is YSLEER. Trimming at V came to 4 bases and at J to 2 bases, leaving 9 bases not matched to a gene. This CDR3 comprises 17 residues.